The clone carrying this T cell receptor (beta chain) was detected many times. V was shortened by 0 bases and J by 3 bases, with 6 bases between the two germline ends. The CDR3 is made up of 13 amino acids. Germline V gene sequence: CDR1 SGHVS, CDR2 FQNEAQ. One entry per CDR3 protein results from TCRdb running MiXCR on the RT-PCR reads. The profile shows about 680,000 distinct CDR3 sequences, approximately 15% of them singletons. The sequencing input was memory CD4+ T cells from blood. The receptor was isolated from a female donor in good health, serving as a healthy control. This chain connects TRBV7-8 to TRBJ2-7; D gene uncertain. CDR3 in amino acids: CASSLASYYEQYF. The CDR3 DNA sequence: TGTGCCAGCAGCTTAGCGTCGTACTACGAGCAGTACTTC. Full variable domain (rest looked up from reference TRBV7-8 and TRBJ2-7): GAGVSQSPRYKVAKRGQDVALRCDPISGHVSLFWYQQALGQGPEFLTYFQNEAQLDKSGLPSDRFFAERPEGSVSTLKIQRTQQEDSAVYLCASSLASYYEQYFGPGTRLTVT.